These 10 T cell receptor beta chains came from one sample sequenced in a study of T-cell memory formation after mild COVID-19. TCRdb redid the calling of the 5' RACE reads with MiXCR, one entry per CDR3 protein. The table has roughly 250,000 distinct CDR3 sequences, 16% seen once. Sequenced: PBMCs or a T cell subset sorted from them (not recorded which). These receptors were taken from a man aged 18-30 years who had mild COVID-19 (a few samples of this study predate the infection). Cell type and time point are not known.

This clonotype was picked up a small number of times. V usage is TRBV5-1 and J usage is TRBJ2-7; perhaps TRBD1 as D (5 bases). The CDR3 is made up of 17 amino acids. V was cut by 0 bases and J by 0 bases, with 16 bases left in between. CDR1 is SGHRS, CDR2 YFSETQ, per germline. The CDR3 protein is CASSLVFQRQSSYEQYF. In DNA, the CDR3 is TGCGCCAGCAGCTTGGTCTTTCAGCGACAGAGCTCCTACGAGCAGTACTTC.

The table lists this clonotype with a few counts. V and J are TRBV12-3 or TRBV12-4 and TRBJ1-2; D gene uncertain. Deletions cut 2 bases from V and 8 bases from J, with 6 bases between. The CDR3 sequence is 11 residues long. CDR3: CASSLMDGYTF. The CDR3 coding sequence is TGTGCCAGCAGTTTAATGGACGGCTACACCTTC.

The rearrangement links TRBV5-1 to TRBJ1-1, with D possibly being TRBD1 (5 bases). Germline CDR1 and CDR2: SGHRS and YFSETQ. This CDR3 comprises 15 residues. Trimming stripped 4 bases from V and 0 bases from J, with 13 bases between. The CDR3 here is CASSGGGMLNTEAFF. In DNA form, the CDR3 reads TGCGCCAGCAGCGGGGGGGGGATGTTGAACACTGAAGCTTTCTTT. Variable domain in full (rest from reference TRBV5-1 and TRBJ1-1): KAGVTQTPRYLIKTRGQQVTLSCSPISGHRSVSWYQQTPGQGLQFLFEYFSETQRNKGNFPGRFSGRQFSNSRSEMNVSTLELGDSALYLCASSGGGMLNTEAFFGQGTRLTVV.

This clonotype was found a few times. The chain is built from TRBV21-1 and TRBJ2-7; the D segment call TRBD1 is taken from the table without a DNA check. TRBV21-1 is termed a pseudogene. The CDR3 totals 16 residues. CDR3 nucleotides: TGTGCCAGCAGCCGAACTTCCGGGACAACCGTCTACGAGCAGTACTTC. This encodes CASSRTSGTTVYEQYF.

The J gene is TRBJ2-2, the V gene TRBV20-1, with 7 bases matching TRBD1. The V gene end was trimmed by 0 bases and the J gene end by 6 bases; junction bases not matched to a gene: 7. The CDR3 covers 15 residues. CDR1 is DFQATT and CDR2 is SNEGSKA in the germline V gene (reference sequence). The chain's CDR3 is CSARDTRQGAGELFF. CDR3 nucleotide sequence: TGCAGTGCTAGAGATACGAGACAGGGTGCCGGGGAGCTGTTTTTT.

This clonotype was observed many times. The genes are TRBV5-1 and TRBJ2-7, with 10 bases fitting TRBD1. This CDR3 is built from 14 residues. The V gene end was trimmed by 4 bases and the J gene end by 3 bases; junction bases not matched to a gene: 4. Germline values: CDR1 SGHRS, CDR2 YFSETQ. Written as DNA, the CDR3 is TGCGCCAGCAGCCCGGGGACAGGGGACTACGAGCAGTACTTC. It specifies CASSPGTGDYEQYF.

The V call is TRBV20-1, the J call TRBJ2-5; unclear D gene. Per the germline V gene, CDR1 is DFQATT and CDR2 is SNEGSKA (reference sequence). CDR3 length: 13 amino acids. Deletions cut 0 bases from V and 2 bases from J, with 7 bases between. The CDR3 is CSAREPNQETQYF. In nucleotides, the CDR3 is TGCAGTGCTAGAGAGCCGAATCAAGAGACCCAGTACTTC.

This clonotype occurred many times. The V gene is TRBV6-2 or TRBV6-3, the J gene TRBJ2-3; D not certain. Germline lookup yields CDR1 MNHEY and CDR2 SVGEGT. Trimming shortened V by 2 bases and J by 8 bases, and 8 bases separated the two germline ends. CDR3 length: 12 residues. The CDR3 DNA sequence: TGTGCCAGCAGTTACGGGCCGGGTACGCAGTATTTT. As protein: CASSYGPGTQYF.

This clonotype was detected a few times. The chain joins TRBV7-2 to TRBJ2-3; 8 positions match TRBD2. Germline CDR1 is SGHTA and CDR2 is FQGNSA. The V and J ends lost 6 bases and 2 bases, in that order; junction bases with no gene match: 7. This CDR3 spans 15 amino acids. The CDR3 loop is CASRSPGLVTDTQYF. The CDR3 nucleotides are TGTGCCAGCAGAAGCCCGGGACTAGTCACAGATACGCAGTATTTT.

In its sample, this clonotype was seen a few times. Here the CDR3 reads CASSYAGGPRGETQYF. The CDR3 bases are TGTGCCAGCAGTTACGCGGGGGGCCCACGGGGAGAGACCCAGTACTTC. The rearrangement joins TRBV6-5 to TRBJ2-5, with 8 positions matching TRBD2. The CDR3 contains 16 residues. Germline assignment: CDR1 MNHEY and CDR2 SVGAGI. Trimming at V came to 2 bases and at J to 4 bases, leaving 9 bases not matched to a gene.